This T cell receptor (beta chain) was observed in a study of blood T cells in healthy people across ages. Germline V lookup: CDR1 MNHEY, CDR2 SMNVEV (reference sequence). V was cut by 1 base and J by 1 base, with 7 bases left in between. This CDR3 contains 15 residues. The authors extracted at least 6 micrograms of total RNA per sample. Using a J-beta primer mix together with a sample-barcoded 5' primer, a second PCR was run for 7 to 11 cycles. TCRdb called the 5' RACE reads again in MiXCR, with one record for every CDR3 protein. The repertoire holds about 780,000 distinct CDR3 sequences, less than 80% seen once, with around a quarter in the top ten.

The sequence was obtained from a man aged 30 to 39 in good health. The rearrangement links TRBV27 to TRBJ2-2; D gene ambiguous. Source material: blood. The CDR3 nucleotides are TGTGCCAGCAGTTTATTGGGTGGGAACACCGGGGAGCTGTTTTTT. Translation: CASSLLGGNTGELFF.